This record looks at one T cell receptor (beta chain) sequence and its context. This sample stems from a study of blood T cell repertoires in COVID-19. Libraries were prepared by immunoSEQ multiplex PCR; TCRdb keeps only in-frame clonotypes and omits some of them. The sample contains tens of thousands of clones, 89% of which appear only once. This clonotype originated in a woman in her forties or fifties with active COVID-19. The sample taken for sequencing was peripheral blood.

As DNA, the CDR3 is TGTGCCAGCTCTCAAGGGACTACCTACAATGAGCAGTTCTTC. This gives the protein CASSQGTTYNEQFF. The chain uses TRBV18 and TRBJ2-1; 7 bases match TRBD2. Germline loops: CDR1 KGHSH, CDR2 LQKENI. V was clipped by 6 bases and J by 2 bases; unmatched bases: 4. The CDR3 spans 14 residues.